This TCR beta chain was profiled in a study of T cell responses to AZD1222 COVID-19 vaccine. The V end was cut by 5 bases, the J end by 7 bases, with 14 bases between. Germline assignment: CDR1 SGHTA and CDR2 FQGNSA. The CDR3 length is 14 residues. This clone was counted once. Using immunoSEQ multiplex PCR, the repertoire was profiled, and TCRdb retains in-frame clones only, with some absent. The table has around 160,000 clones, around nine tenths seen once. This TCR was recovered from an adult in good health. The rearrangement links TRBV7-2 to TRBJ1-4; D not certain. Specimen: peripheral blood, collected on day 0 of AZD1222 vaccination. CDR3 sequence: CASSQRTAGEKLFF. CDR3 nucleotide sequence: TGTGCCAGCAGCCAACGAACGGCGGGTGAAAAACTGTTTTTT.